These 4 T cell receptor beta chains were sequenced from one sample in a study of PD-L1 blockade in urothelial cancer. Sequencing used immunoSEQ multiplex PCR; TCRdb keeps in-frame clones, though not all of them. The table shows some 39,000 clones, with approximately 81% occurring only once. This sample's time point: peripheral blood 6 weeks after treatment start. The material was PBMCs, obtained around atezolizumab (anti-PD-L1) treatment. These receptors originate from a man between 70 and 80 years old with urothelial cancer.

This chain links TRBV19 with TRBJ2-5; 7 bases line up with TRBD2. This CDR3 has 17 residues. Trimming cost V 1 base and J 4 bases; bases outside gene matches: 12. From germline, CDR1 is LNHDA and CDR2 SQIVND (reference sequence). CDR3 sequence: CASSIAYGRVAGETQYF. In DNA form, the CDR3 reads TGTGCCAGTAGTATAGCGTATGGGAGAGTAGCGGGAGAGACCCAGTACTTC. Full variable domain (missing parts from reference TRBV19 and TRBJ2-5): DGGITQSPKYLFRKEGQNVTLSCEQNLNHDAMYWYRQDPGQGLRLIYYSQIVNDFQKGDIAEGYSVSREKKESFPLTVTSAQKNPTAFYLCASSIAYGRVAGETQYFGPGTRLLVL.

Written as DNA, the CDR3 is TGTGCCTGGAGTCGATCAGGGGGTGGCTACACCTTC. It translates to CAWSRSGGGYTF. The rearrangement uses TRBV30 and TRBJ1-2, with 7 bases aligning to TRBD1. Germline V gene data show CDR1 as GTSNPN and CDR2 as SVGIG (reference sequence). With 2 bases clipped from V and 7 bases from J, the junction kept 4 bases outside the gene matches. The CDR3 consists of 12 residues.

V gene TRBV18 combines with J gene TRBJ2-7; 8 nucleotides align to TRBD2. This CDR3 region has 15 residues. Germline CDR1 is KGHSH and CDR2 is LQKENI. The junction had 7 bases not matched to a gene; V was cut back by 3 bases and J by 3 bases. CDR3 DNA sequence: TGTGCCAGCTCACCCGGACTAGCAGCAAACTACGAGCAGTACTTC. Its translation is CASSPGLAANYEQYF. The full variable domain, its missing parts supplied by reference TRBV18 and TRBJ2-7, is NAGVMQNPRHLVRRRGQEARLRCSPMKGHSHVYWYRQLPEEGLKFMVYLQKENIIDESGMPKERFSAEFPKEGPSILRIQQVVRGDSAAYFCASSPGLAANYEQYFGPGTRLTVT.

The rearrangement joins TRBV11-2 to TRBJ1-4; 10 bases match TRBD1. The CDR3 spans 16 residues. CDR1 and CDR2 from the germline V gene are SGHAT and FQNNGV. Losses at the gene ends were 3 bases for V and 7 bases for J; bases not matched to a gene: 8. CDR3 bases: TGTGCCAGCAGCTTTACCCCGGGACAGGGGAGTGAAAAACTGTTTTTT. As protein: CASSFTPGQGSEKLFF.